Below are 7 T cell receptor beta chains sequenced from a single sample in a study of T cells expressing NK-cell markers. TCRdb re-called the 5' RACE reads and catalogs CDR3 proteins one per entry, DNA excluded. Its clone listing holds 300,000 to 500,000 distinct CDR3 sequences. Sequencing was carried out using blood T cells: a sorted CD56 or NKG2C T cell subset, CD4+ or CD8+ T cells, or bulk PBMC T cells (not recorded which). These receptors all come from a woman between 50 and 59 years old in good health.

The chain joins TRBV3-1 to TRBJ1-1; TCRdb's D call, TRBD1, is unchecked because there is no DNA. Germline V gene sequence: CDR1 LGHDT, CDR2 YNNKEL (reference sequence). The CDR3 extends over 15 amino acids. Here the CDR3 reads CASSQGSRGPAEAFF.

The chain couples TRBV12-3 or TRBV12-4 to TRBJ2-3; TCRdb picks TRBD2, but there is no DNA to check that call. The CDR3 runs 14 residues. This CDR3 reads CASSRGSNTDTQYF.

The rearrangement links TRBV5-6 to TRBJ2-6; there is no DNA to check the TCRdb D call of TRBD1. This CDR3 contains 16 residues. CDR1 is SGHDT and CDR2 is YYEEEE in the germline V gene. The CDR3 spells CASSLWGRTGANVLTF.

This rearrangement joins TRBV12-3 or TRBV12-4 to TRBJ2-1. The CDR3 consists of 12 residues. CDR3: CASSPNINEQFF.

The chain employs TRBV20-1 and TRBJ1-3. Germline values: CDR1 DFQATT, CDR2 SNEGSKA (reference sequence). This CDR3 has 15 amino acids. The CDR3: CSARATEYSGNTIYF.

This sequence joins TRBV11-2 and TRBJ2-1. The germline CDR1 and CDR2 sequences are SGHAT and FQNNGV. The CDR3 spans 14 residues. The CDR3 sequence is CASSLLGRNNEQFF.

The rearrangement uses TRBV20-1 and TRBJ2-3; TCRdb's D call of TRBD1 is untestable without DNA. Germline assignment: CDR1 DFQATT and CDR2 SNEGSKA (reference sequence). This CDR3 contains 13 residues. The CDR3 sequence is CSARLPGVDTQYF.